Below are 7 T cell receptor beta chains sequenced from a single sample in a study of blood T cell repertoires in COVID-19. The method was immunoSEQ multiplex PCR; TCRdb's version includes in-frame clones alone and lacks a portion of them. The sample yields about 110,000 clones, about two thirds seen once. Sequencing was done on a sample of peripheral blood. These receptors came from a human donor with acute or convalescent COVID-19. The donor label of this sample is uncertain.

This chain joins TRBV6-5 and TRBJ1-2; D not resolved. The CDR3 has 12 residues. From germline, CDR1 is MNHEY and CDR2 SVGAGI. Trimming took 5 bases from V and 5 from J, leaving 9 bases between them. The CDR3: CASSPLQYGYTF. CDR3 in DNA: TGTGCCAGCAGTCCTCTACAGTATGGCTACACCTTC.

This clone was seen a few times. This chain uses TRBV6-4 with TRBJ1-1; D is unresolved. The germline gives CDR1 MRHNA, CDR2 SNTAGT. Trimming removed 4 bases from V and 0 bases from J, with 6 bases in between. The length of the CDR3 is 13 residues. CDR3 DNA: TGTGCCAGCAGTGCACAGCTGAACACTGAAGCTTTCTTT. It is translated as CASSAQLNTEAFF.

The chain uses TRBV4-1 and TRBJ2-2, with 8 bases matching TRBD2. The germline V gene has CDR1 MGHRA and CDR2 YSYEKL. V was pared by 3 bases and J by 1 base, with 10 bases of the junction left unmatched. There are 18 residues in the CDR3. DNA for the CDR3: TGCGCCAGCAGCCAGACGGGGATCAGCGGGGGGAACACCGGGGAGCTGTTTTTT. As protein: CASSQTGISGGNTGELFF.

The genes are TRBV4-1 and TRBJ1-2; TRBD1 might be the D (5 bases). The CDR3 covers 15 residues. The germline V gene has CDR1 MGHRA and CDR2 YSYEKL. The germline V and J ends were trimmed by 3 bases and 5 bases, with 16 bases remaining between them. The CDR3 DNA is TGCGCCAGCAGCCAGGCCGACAGTAAAAGGTATGGCTACACCTTC. This encodes CASSQADSKRYGYTF.

The J gene is TRBJ2-1, the V gene TRBV19, with TRBD2 matching 7 bases. V dropped 2 bases and J dropped 2; count of bases not matched to a gene: 3. Germline V CDR1 and CDR2: LNHDA, SQIVND (reference sequence). The CDR3 runs 15 residues. CDR3 in amino acids: CASSITGGPYNEQFF. The CDR3 DNA reads TGTGCCAGTAGTATAACGGGGGGACCCTACAATGAGCAGTTCTTC.

The rearrangement joins TRBV30 to TRBJ1-1, with D perhaps matching TRBD1 (6 bases). CDR3 length: 14 amino acids. V lost 5 bases to trimming and J lost 3 bases, with 16 bases between them. In germline, CDR1 is GTSNPN, CDR2 SVGIG (reference sequence). CDR3 in DNA: TGTGCCTGGGGGACCGGGGGGCTTGACACTGAAGCTTTCTTT. Amino acids: CAWGTGGLDTEAFF.

The chain links TRBV3-1 (or the pseudogene TRBV3-2) to TRBJ2-7; TRBD2 is a possible D gene (6 bases). The ends were cut back, 1 base at V and 1 base at J, with 8 bases in the middle. The CDR3 has 14 amino acids. From germline, CDR1 is LGHDT and CDR2 YNNKEL (reference sequence). CDR3 region: CASSQAGDSYEQYF. The CDR3, as DNA: TGTGCCAGCAGCCAAGCGGGGGATTCCTACGAGCAGTACTTC.